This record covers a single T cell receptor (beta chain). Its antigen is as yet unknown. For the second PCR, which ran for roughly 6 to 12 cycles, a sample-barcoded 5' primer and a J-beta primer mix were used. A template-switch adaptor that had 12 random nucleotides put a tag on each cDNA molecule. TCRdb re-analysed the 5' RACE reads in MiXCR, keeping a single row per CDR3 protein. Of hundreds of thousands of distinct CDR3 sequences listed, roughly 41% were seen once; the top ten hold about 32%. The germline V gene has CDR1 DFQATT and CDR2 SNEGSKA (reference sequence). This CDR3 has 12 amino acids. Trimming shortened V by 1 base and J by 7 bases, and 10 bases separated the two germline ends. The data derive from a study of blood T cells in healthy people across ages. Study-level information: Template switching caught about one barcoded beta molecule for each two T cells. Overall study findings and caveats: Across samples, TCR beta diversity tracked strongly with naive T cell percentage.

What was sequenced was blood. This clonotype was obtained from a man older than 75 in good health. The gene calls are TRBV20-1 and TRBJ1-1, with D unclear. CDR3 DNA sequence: TGCAGTGCTAGAGGGACGTTTAGTGAAGCTTTCTTT. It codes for CSARGTFSEAFF.